What follows are 8 T cell receptor beta chains derived from one specimen sequenced in a study of a mutant IDH1 vaccine in newly diagnosed glioma. Time point denoted: week 11, during vaccination. Every single dose of the vaccine, 300 ug of mutant IDH1 20-mer peptide, came with topical imiquimod. Some clones are missing from TCRdb's copy, which holds only in-frame ones; the method was immunoSEQ multiplex PCR. The sample consists of about 36,000 clones, about 80% of them appearing once. What these receptors recognize is not known. The material was peripheral blood mononuclear cells (PBMCs), obtained from a glioma patient whose treatment included an IDH1 peptide vaccine. Receptor source: a woman in her thirties with glioma. Some clones in this sample may be carry-over from other donors' samples.

The rearrangement uses TRBV5-1 and TRBJ1-1; tentatively, D is TRBD1 (5 bases). Germline CDR1 SGHRS, CDR2 YFSETQ. Deletions cut 0 bases from V and 2 bases from J, with 17 bases between. The CDR3 runs to 17 residues. CDR3 in DNA: TGCGCCAGCAGCTTGGGTACGAATTACAGGCTAAACACTGAAGCTTTCTTT. Translation: CASSLGTNYRLNTEAFF.

This rearrangement joins TRBV15 to TRBJ2-2; perhaps TRBD1 as D (5 bases). Germline assignment: CDR1 LNHNV and CDR2 YYDKDF (reference sequence). The CDR3 is 16 amino acids. V was shortened by 1 base and J by 0 bases, with 9 bases between the two germline ends. The CDR3 bases are TGTGCCACCAGCAGAGTAACAGGATCGAACACCGGGGAGCTGTTTTTT. Its protein product is CATSRVTGSNTGELFF.

This clone was observed a few times. The chain recombines TRBV6-1 with TRBJ1-4; no clear D. The CDR3 totals 13 residues. Germline loops: CDR1 MNHNS, CDR2 SASEGT. Trimming stripped 2 bases from V and 7 bases from J, with 8 bases between. CDR3 sequence: CASSELGGEKLFF. CDR3 coding DNA: TGTGCCAGCAGTGAATTGGGTGGTGAAAAACTGTTTTTT.

This clone was seen once. The gene calls are TRBV9 and TRBJ1-3; tentatively, D is TRBD1 (5 bases). With 4 bases removed from V and 4 bases from J, the gap between germline ends came to 15 bases. Per the germline V gene, CDR1 is SGDLS and CDR2 is YYNGEE. There are 15 residues in the CDR3. CDR3 residues: CASSPRWGVGNTIYF. The CDR3 DNA follows: TGTGCCAGCAGCCCGCGTTGGGGGGTCGGAAACACCATATATTTT.

This chain links TRBV27 with TRBJ2-5, with 7 bases fitting TRBD1. The J segment lost 1 base and the V segment lost 4 bases, leaving 6 bases of the junction unmatched. Germline V gives CDR1 MNHEY, CDR2 SMNVEV (reference sequence). This CDR3 is built from 15 residues. The DNA for the CDR3 is TGTGCCAGCAGTTACAGGGGACAGACCCAAGAGACCCAGTACTTC. Encoded protein: CASSYRGQTQETQYF.

V and J are TRBV29-1 and TRBJ2-6, with 8 positions matching TRBD1. V dropped 4 bases and J dropped 0; count of bases not matched to a gene: 14. This CDR3 is built from 19 residues. Germline V gene data show CDR1 as SQVTM and CDR2 as ANQGSEA. This CDR3 reads CSVGPTRDRGPSGANVLTF. In DNA form, the CDR3 reads TGCAGCGTTGGCCCTACAAGAGACAGGGGACCCTCTGGGGCCAACGTCCTGACTTTC.

This clone is a singleton in its sample. V is TRBV6-6 and J is TRBJ2-7; D may be TRBD2 (5 bases). The CDR3 spans 15 residues. Germline-derived CDR1 and CDR2 are MNHNY and SVGAGI (reference sequence). Trimming left V 2 bases short and J 5 bases short, with 16 bases between. The CDR3 is CASSYRGPHDHEQYF. DNA for the CDR3: TGTGCCAGCAGTTACAGAGGGCCGCACGATCACGAGCAGTACTTC.

This rearrangement joins TRBV27 to TRBJ1-2; no reliable D call. The germline gives CDR1 MNHEY, CDR2 SMNVEV (reference sequence). V was clipped by 5 bases and J by 1 base, with 14 bases between them. The CDR3 length is 15 residues. This CDR3 is CASSPYKTLNYGYTF. In DNA form, the CDR3 reads TGTGCCAGCAGTCCATACAAAACCCTTAACTATGGCTACACCTTC.